This T cell receptor (beta chain) appears in the sequencing data of a study of lung T cells in sarcoidosis with Löfgren's syndrome. Study summary: Sarcoidosis features CD4+ T cell accumulation in bronchoalveolar lavage fluid.

The CDR3 has 15 amino acids. The germline V and J ends were trimmed by 7 bases and 2 bases, with 14 bases remaining between them. Germline V gives CDR1 SNHLY, CDR2 FYNNEI. In regard to this clonotype: The antigen is unknown.

TCRdb independently ran MiXCR on the reads; one entry per CDR3 protein. In the table there are tens of thousands of distinct CDR3 sequences, 21% of which are singletons. Notes on the study in general: Multiple Löfgren's syndrome patients reportedly shared TRAV12-1 and TRBV2 CDR3 motifs, suggesting public CD4+ TCRs. TRAV12-1 and TRBV2 were reportedly most expanded in Löfgren's patients. These T cells were suggested, not shown, to recognize a putative antigen.

Sequenced input: CD4+ T cells from PBMCs. The chain is built from TRBV2 and TRBJ2-2; the D gene is possibly TRBD1 (6 bases). This sequence was found in a human donor with sarcoidosis (Löfgren's syndrome or another form), or a control subject (not recorded which). The CDR3 nucleotides are TGTGCCAGCACAGTCAGGGGAGCCAACACCGGGGAGCTGTTTTTT. As protein: CASTVRGANTGELFF. Variable domain in full (rest from reference TRBV2 and TRBJ2-2): EPEVTQTPSHQVTQMGQEVILRCVPISNHLYFYWYRQILGQKVEFLVSFYNNEISEKSEIFDDQFSVERPDGSNFTLKIRSTKLEDSAMYFCASTVRGANTGELFFGEGSRLTVL.